This TCR beta chain emerged from a study of cytomegalovirus exposure and HLA in healthy donors. Study details: A data release that came early held tens of millions of unique TCRs from HLA-typed donors.

The PCR contained 60 Vbeta and 13 Jbeta primers. Here immunoSEQ multiplex PCR was the method, and the copy in TCRdb shows in-frame clones only, minus some. The table lists some 160,000 clones, over 70% of them singletons, with roughly 1.6% in the top ten. Worth noting for this clone: The antigen is not known.

Study-level results: Researchers counted 164 TCR beta chains as cytomegalovirus-associated. In vitro, a few CMV-associated chains proved specific for CMV antigens. In an earlier analysis, about 87% or about 30%: the productive usage of most TCR beta V segments.

Germline V gene lookup returns CDR1 MNHNS and CDR2 SASEGT. V trimming: 4 bases; J trimming: 2 bases; junction bases outside the gene matches: 4. The CDR3 loop spans 14 amino acids. Sequencing was done on a sample of PBMCs. The rearrangement links TRBV6-1 to TRBJ1-2, with 7 nucleotides matching TRBD1. This sequence was found in a woman in her thirties or forties in good health and CMV-seronegative. The CDR3 nucleotides are TGTGCCAGCAGTGTGACAGGGAGGAACTATGGCTACACCTTC. Translated, it gives CASSVTGRNYGYTF.